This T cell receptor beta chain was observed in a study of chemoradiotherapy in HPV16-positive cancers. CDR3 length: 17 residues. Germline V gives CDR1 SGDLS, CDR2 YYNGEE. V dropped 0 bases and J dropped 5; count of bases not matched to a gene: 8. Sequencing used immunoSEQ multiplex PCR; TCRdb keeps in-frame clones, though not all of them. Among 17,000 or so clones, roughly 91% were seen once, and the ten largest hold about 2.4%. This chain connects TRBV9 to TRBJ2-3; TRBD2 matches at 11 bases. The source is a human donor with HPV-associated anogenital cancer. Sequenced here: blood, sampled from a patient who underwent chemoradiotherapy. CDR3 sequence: CASSVAFSGGAEDTQYF. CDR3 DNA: TGTGCCAGCAGCGTAGCTTTTAGCGGGGGGGCTGAAGATACGCAGTATTTT.